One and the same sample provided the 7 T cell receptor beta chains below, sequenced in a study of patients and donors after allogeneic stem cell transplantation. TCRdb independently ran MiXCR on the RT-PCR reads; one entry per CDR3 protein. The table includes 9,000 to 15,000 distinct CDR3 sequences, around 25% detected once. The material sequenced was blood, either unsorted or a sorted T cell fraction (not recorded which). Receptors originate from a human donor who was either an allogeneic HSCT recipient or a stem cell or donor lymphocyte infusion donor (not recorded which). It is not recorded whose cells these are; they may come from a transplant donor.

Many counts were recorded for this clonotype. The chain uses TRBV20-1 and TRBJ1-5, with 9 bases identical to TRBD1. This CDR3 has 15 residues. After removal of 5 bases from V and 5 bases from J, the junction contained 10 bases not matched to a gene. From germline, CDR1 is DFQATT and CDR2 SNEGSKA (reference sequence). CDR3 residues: CSARPRDRVYQPQHF. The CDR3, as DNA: TGCAGTGCTCGCCCCCGGGACAGGGTTTATCAGCCCCAGCATTTT.

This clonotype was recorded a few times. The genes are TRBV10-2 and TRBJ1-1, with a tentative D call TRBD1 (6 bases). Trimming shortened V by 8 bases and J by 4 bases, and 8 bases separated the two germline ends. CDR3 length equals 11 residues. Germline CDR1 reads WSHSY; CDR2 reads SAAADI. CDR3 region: CASQGSTEAFF. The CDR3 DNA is TGCGCCAGCCAGGGGAGCACTGAAGCTTTCTTT.

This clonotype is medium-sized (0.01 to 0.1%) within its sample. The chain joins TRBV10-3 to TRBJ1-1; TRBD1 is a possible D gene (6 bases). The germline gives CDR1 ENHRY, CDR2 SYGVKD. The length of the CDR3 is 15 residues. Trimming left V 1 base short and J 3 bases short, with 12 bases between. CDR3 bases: TGTGCCATCAGTGAGTGGGGGGCGACGGACACTGAAGCTTTCTTT. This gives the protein CAISEWGATDTEAFF.

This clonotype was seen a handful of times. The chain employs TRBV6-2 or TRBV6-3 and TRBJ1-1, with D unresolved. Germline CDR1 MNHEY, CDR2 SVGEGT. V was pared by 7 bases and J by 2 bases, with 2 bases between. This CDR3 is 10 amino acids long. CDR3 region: CASKNTEAFF. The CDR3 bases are TGTGCCAGCAAAAACACTGAAGCTTTCTTT.

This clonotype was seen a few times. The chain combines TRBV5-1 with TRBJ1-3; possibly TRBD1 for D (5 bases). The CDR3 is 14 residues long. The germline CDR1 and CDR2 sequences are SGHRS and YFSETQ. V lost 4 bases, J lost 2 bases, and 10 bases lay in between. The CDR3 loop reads CASSRPGAGNTIYF. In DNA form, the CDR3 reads TGCGCCAGCAGCCGCCCGGGGGCTGGAAACACCATATATTTT.

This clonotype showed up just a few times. The CDR3 region has the DNA TGTGCCAGCAGCCCCTTCCCGACAGGGGGCTACACCTTC. Translation gives CASSPFPTGGYTF. The rearrangement uses TRBV7-2 and TRBJ1-2; TRBD1 agrees at 7 bases. The CDR3 length is 13 residues. The germline V gene has CDR1 SGHTA and CDR2 FQGNSA. J lost 8 bases, V lost 5 bases, and 8 bases had no gene match.

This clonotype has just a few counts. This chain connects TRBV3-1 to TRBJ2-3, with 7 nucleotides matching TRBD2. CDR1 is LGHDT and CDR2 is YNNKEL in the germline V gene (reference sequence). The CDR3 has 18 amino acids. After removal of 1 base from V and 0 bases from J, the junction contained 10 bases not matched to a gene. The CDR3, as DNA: TGTGCCAGCAGCCAAGCGGCGGGGCTAGCGGCCAGCACAGATACGCAGTATTTT. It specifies CASSQAAGLAASTDTQYF.